The 4 T cell receptor beta chains listed next were all sequenced from one sample in a study of cytomegalovirus exposure and HLA in healthy donors. In the PCR, 60 Vbeta and 13 Jbeta primers were used. Sequenced by immunoSEQ multiplex PCR; TCRdb stores in-frame clones only, minus some. The data show about 150,000 clones, 75% to 90% seen once. What was sequenced was PBMCs. All receptors derive from a male donor in good health and CMV-seronegative.

This chain uses TRBV5-1 with TRBJ1-4; TRBD1 aligns across 9 bases. J gave up 9 bases and V 0 bases, and 9 bases lay outside the gene matches. The CDR3 length is 16 residues. The germline gives CDR1 SGHRS, CDR2 YFSETQ. CDR3 in amino acids: CASSLEGQGVWKKLFF. For the CDR3, the DNA is TGCGCCAGCAGCTTGGAGGGACAGGGAGTATGGAAAAAACTGTTTTTT.

This chain joins TRBV2 and TRBJ2-7, with D possibly TRBD2 on 5 matching bases. Trimming removed 7 bases at V and 2 bases at J, with 15 bases between. CDR3 length: 14 amino acids. CDR1 and CDR2 from the germline V gene are SNHLY and FYNNEI. CDR3 coding DNA: TGTGCCAGCAAGGAGAGGGCGCAGGCCTACGAGCAGTACTTC. This codes for CASKERAQAYEQYF.

This chain uses TRBV7-9 with TRBJ2-7; 9 nucleotides line up with TRBD1. The CDR3 runs 17 residues. CDR1 SEHNR and CDR2 FQNEAQ come from the germline V gene (reference sequence). Trimming took 5 bases from V and 3 from J; bases not matched to a gene: 14. CDR3 amino acids: CASSPGQGQSLFYEQYF. CDR3 nucleotides: TGTGCCAGCAGCCCTGGACAGGGGCAGTCCCTCTTCTACGAGCAGTACTTC.

Concerning this clone itself: This sample also contains other DNA sequences that code for the same CDR3. CDR3 nucleotides: TGTGCCAGTAGTTCCGGACAGGGGCACCATTCACCCCTCCACTTT. This gives the protein CASSSGQGHHSPLHF. V usage is TRBV19 and J usage is TRBJ1-6, with 9 bases that match TRBD1. Per the germline V gene, CDR1 is LNHDA and CDR2 is SQIVND (reference sequence). J gave up 8 bases and V 5 bases, and 7 bases lay outside the gene matches. CDR3 length equals 15 residues.